The 14 T cell receptor beta chains below all came from one sample that was sequenced in a study of blood T cell repertoires in COVID-19. The protocol was immunoSEQ multiplex PCR, while the TCRdb copy is restricted to in-frame clones and leaves out a portion. The profile covers 110,000 or so clones, with around 85% appearing a single time and roughly 1.6% taken by the ten largest. Sample: peripheral blood. These receptors were collected from a man aged 50-59 years with acute or convalescent COVID-19.

This chain joins TRBV7-3 and TRBJ2-3, with 8 bases aligning to TRBD1. V shed 1 base and J 3 bases; nucleotides not matched to a gene: 6. This CDR3 comprises 16 residues. Germline CDR1 reads SGHTA; CDR2 reads FQGTGA. DNA for the CDR3: TGTGCCAGCAGCTTAAAGCCCAGGGGGCGAACAGATACGCAGTATTTT. This sequence encodes CASSLKPRGRTDTQYF.

The chain links TRBV4-2 to TRBJ2-5; D might be TRBD1 (5 bases). V shed 0 bases and J shed 7 bases, with 12 bases lying between them. CDR1 and CDR2 (germline): LGHNA, YNFKEQ. The CDR3 sequence is 14 residues long. The CDR3 nucleotides are TGTGCCAGCAGCCAAGATCAGGGTACCGGGACCCAGTACTTC. Translating it yields CASSQDQGTGTQYF.

The V gene is TRBV6-5, the J gene TRBJ1-3, with TRBD1 as a possible D gene (6 bases). Trimming shortened V by 6 bases and J by 0 bases, and 9 bases separated the two germline ends. Germline lookup yields CDR1 MNHEY and CDR2 SVGAGI. The CDR3 extends over 14 amino acids. DNA of the CDR3: TGTGCCAGCAGGGGACACCTCTCTGGAAACACCATATATTTT. Its protein product is CASRGHLSGNTIYF.

This chain joins TRBV28 and TRBJ2-7; 7 positions agree with TRBD2. The length of the CDR3 is 15 residues. The germline gives CDR1 MDHEN, CDR2 SYDVKM. The ends lost 3 bases at V and 7 bases at J; junction bases unmatched: 12. The CDR3 region has the DNA TGTGCCAGCAGTTTCCCGGGACTAACTACGAGAGAGCAGTACTTC. It translates to CASSFPGLTTREQYF.

Worth noting for this clone: Distinct nucleotide sequences in the sample also encode this CDR3. The V call is TRBV12-3 or TRBV12-4, the J call TRBJ1-1; D may be TRBD1 (6 bases). CDR3 size: 13 residues. V lost 6 bases, J lost 4 bases, and 12 bases lay in between. CDR3 protein: CASSAGTPTEAFF. The CDR3 coding sequence is TGTGCCAGCAGCGCCGGGACACCCACTGAAGCTTTCTTT.

This sequence joins TRBV7-3 and TRBJ2-2; 9 nucleotides line up with TRBD1. The CDR3 runs to 18 residues. J was trimmed by 1 base and V by 3 bases; bases with no gene match: 9. Germline CDR1 is SGHTA and CDR2 is FQGTGA. CDR3 residues: CASSFPTGTGRNTGELFF. CDR3 nucleotides: TGTGCCAGCAGCTTCCCCACTGGGACAGGGAGGAACACCGGGGAGCTGTTTTTT.

The chain uses TRBV4-1 and TRBJ1-1; TRBD1 is a possible D gene (6 bases). Germline values: CDR1 MGHRA, CDR2 YSYEKL. Trimming pared 0 bases from V and 4 bases from J, leaving 12 bases between. CDR3 size: 15 residues. CDR3 protein: CASSQDVLGGTEAFF. CDR3 nucleotides: TGCGCCAGCAGCCAAGATGTTTTAGGGGGCACTGAAGCTTTCTTT.

The chain's CDR3 is CASSTGGNQPQHF. DNA of the CDR3: TGTGCCAGCAGTACAGGGGGAAATCAGCCCCAGCATTTT. The genes are TRBV12-3 or TRBV12-4 and TRBJ1-5, with 8 bases matching TRBD1. This CDR3 has 13 residues. V was pared by 5 bases and J by 4 bases, with 1 base of the junction left unmatched.

This clone has just a few counts. The chain uses TRBV7-3 and TRBJ2-3; possible D gene TRBD2, 6 bases. CDR3 length: 12 residues. Germline lookup yields CDR1 SGHTA and CDR2 FQGTGA. The V gene lost 5 bases and the J gene lost 9 bases, with 12 bases spanning the gap. CDR3 nucleotide sequence: TGTGCCAGCAGCCCGGCCGGGGGAACGCAGTATTTT. As protein: CASSPAGGTQYF.

This chain joins TRBV10-3 and TRBJ2-3; 14 positions agree with TRBD2. The junction had 4 bases not matched to a gene; V was cut back by 2 bases and J by 3 bases. Germline-derived CDR1 and CDR2 are ENHRY and SYGVKD. CDR3 length equals 17 residues. The CDR3 DNA reads TGTGCCATCAGTGAGCTGACTAGCGGGGGGGCGACAGATACGCAGTATTTT. Translated: CAISELTSGGATDTQYF.

This clone was found a few times. This sequence joins TRBV12-5 and TRBJ2-5; 8 nucleotides line up with TRBD1. This CDR3 contains 16 residues. Germline values: CDR1 LGHNT, CDR2 FRNRAP. V lost 1 base and J lost 2; bases outside the gene matches: 6. The CDR3 nucleotides read TGTGCTAGTGGTTTGGAAGACAGGGGAGTTCAAGAGACCCAGTACTTC. Translation gives CASGLEDRGVQETQYF.

The chain joins TRBV5-1 to TRBJ1-1; a possible D gene is TRBD1 (5 bases). The V end lost 6 bases, the J end lost 0 bases, and 18 bases lay between the germline ends. CDR3 length: 16 residues. Germline CDR1 and CDR2: SGHRS and YFSETQ. This chain's CDR3 is CASTPGQGLLNTEAFF. In DNA form, the CDR3 reads TGCGCCAGCACCCCTGGTCAGGGACTCCTGAACACTGAAGCTTTCTTT.

This sequence joins TRBV6-5 and TRBJ1-2; D is ambiguous. Germline V gene sequence: CDR1 MNHEY, CDR2 SVGAGI. The CDR3 runs 15 residues. V lost 6 bases to trimming and J lost 6 bases, with 20 bases between them. The CDR3 spells CASRRSPFMPDGYTF. The CDR3 coding sequence is TGTGCCAGCAGACGCTCCCCGTTTATGCCGGATGGCTACACCTTC.

J is TRBJ2-5 and V is TRBV28, with TRBD1 matching over 8 bases. Germline values: CDR1 MDHEN, CDR2 SYDVKM. The CDR3 is 14 amino acids. Trimming took 5 bases from V and 9 from J; bases not matched to a gene: 11. CDR3: CASSMTGTGLSQYF. The CDR3 coding sequence is TGTGCCAGCAGTATGACCGGGACAGGCCTTTCCCAGTACTTC.